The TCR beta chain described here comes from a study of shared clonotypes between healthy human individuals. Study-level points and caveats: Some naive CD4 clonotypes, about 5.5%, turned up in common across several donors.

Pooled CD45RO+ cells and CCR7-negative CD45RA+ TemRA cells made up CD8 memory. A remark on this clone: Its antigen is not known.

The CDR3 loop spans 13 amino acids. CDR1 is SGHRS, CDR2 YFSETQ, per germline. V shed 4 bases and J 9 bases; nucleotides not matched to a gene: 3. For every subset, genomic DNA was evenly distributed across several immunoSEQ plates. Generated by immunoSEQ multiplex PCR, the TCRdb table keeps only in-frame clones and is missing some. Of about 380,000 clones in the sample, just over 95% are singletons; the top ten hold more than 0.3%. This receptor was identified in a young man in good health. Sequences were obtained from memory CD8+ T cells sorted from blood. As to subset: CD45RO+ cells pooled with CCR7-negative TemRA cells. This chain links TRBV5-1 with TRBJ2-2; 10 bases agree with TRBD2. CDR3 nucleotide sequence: TGCGCCAGCAGCGGGACTAGCGTCTGGGAGCTGTTTTTT. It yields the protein CASSGTSVWELFF.